This T cell receptor (beta chain) was documented in a study of T-cell reconstitution after alpha-beta-depleted transplantation in children. General observations from the study: One year after transplant, T-cell counts and diversity came mostly from newly produced T cells. High day-60 TCRbeta diversity in some patients came from surviving recipient T cells and thymic progenitors. As was reported, about two months after transplant, alpha-beta T cells came from several hundred expanded graft clones.

Germline lookup yields CDR1 MNHEY and CDR2 SVGEGT. CDR3 length: 9 amino acids. V was trimmed by 7 bases and J by 12 bases, leaving 10 bases between them. In its sample, this clonotype was seen a few times. Its target is unknown. Preparation of the TCRbeta library was carried out with unique molecular identifiers. TCRdb redid the calling of the PCR reads with MiXCR, one entry per CDR3 protein. The sample includes about 250,000 distinct CDR3 sequences, more than 20% of them seen just once. The V gene is TRBV6-2 or TRBV6-3, the J gene TRBJ2-7, with D tentatively TRBD1 or TRBD2 (5 bases each). The receptor was derived from a female patient aged 2-9 years who had a stem cell transplant for congenital amegakaryocytic thrombocytopenia, so the T cells may come from the graft donor. Sequencing was performed on PBMCs, mostly from graft donor cells, taken 360 days after TCRalphabeta/CD19-depleted stem cell transplant. Written as DNA, the CDR3 is TGTGCCAGCAAGGGACCTCCGTACTTC. It yields the protein CASKGPPYF.